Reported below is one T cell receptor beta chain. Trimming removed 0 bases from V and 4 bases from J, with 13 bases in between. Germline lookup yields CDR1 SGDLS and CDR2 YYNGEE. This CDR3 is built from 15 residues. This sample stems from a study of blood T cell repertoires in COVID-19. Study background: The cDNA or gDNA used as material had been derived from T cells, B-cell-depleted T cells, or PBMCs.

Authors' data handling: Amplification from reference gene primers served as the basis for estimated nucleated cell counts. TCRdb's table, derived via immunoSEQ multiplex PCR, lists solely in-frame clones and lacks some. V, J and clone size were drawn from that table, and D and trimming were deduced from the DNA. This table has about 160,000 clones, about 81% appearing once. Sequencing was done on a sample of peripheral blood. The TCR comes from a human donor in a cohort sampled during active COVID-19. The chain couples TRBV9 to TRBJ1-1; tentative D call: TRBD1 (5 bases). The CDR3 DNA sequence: TGTGCCAGCAGCGTAGTAAGGGACTGGGGCACTGAAGCTTTCTTT. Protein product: CASSVVRDWGTEAFF.